Included here is one T cell receptor (beta chain) sequence, with context. Method: immunoSEQ multiplex PCR; TCRdb's copy keeps in-frame clones and lacks some. The data show roughly 90,000 clones, 95% to 97% seen once. The data derive from a study of technical replicates of blood from a handful of donors. This clonotype was obtained from a human donor in good health. The sequenced sample consisted of T cells isolated from PBMCs.

The CDR3 DNA is TGTGCCAGCAGCTTGCGCGGCACCGCCTCCTACAATGAGCAGTTCTTC. It yields the protein CASSLRGTASYNEQFF. V and J are TRBV11-2 and TRBJ2-1; D not resolved. The V and J ends lost 3 bases and 0 bases respectively, with 12 bases between them. Looked up from germline, CDR1 is SGHAT and CDR2 is FQNNGV. The CDR3 totals 16 residues.